These 15 T cell receptor beta chains came from one sample sequenced in a study of blood T cells in healthy people across ages. A second PCR of 7 to 11 cycles used a sample-barcoded 5' primer and a J-beta primer mix. TCRdb independently ran MiXCR on the 5' RACE reads; one entry per CDR3 protein. The table includes about a million distinct CDR3 sequences, just over 50% detected once. Sequenced input: blood. Receptors originate from a woman in her fifties or sixties in good health.

V gene TRBV5-6 combines with J gene TRBJ1-6; D gene unclear. The germline gives CDR1 SGHDT, CDR2 YYEEEE. V was shortened by 4 bases and J by 8 bases, with 7 bases between the two germline ends. CDR3 length equals 12 residues. CDR3 nucleotide sequence: TGTGCCAGCAGCCCCAATGATTCACCCCTCCACTTT. Protein sequence: CASSPNDSPLHF.

The chain links TRBV24-1 to TRBJ2-3; D not resolved. Trimming removed 7 bases at V and 3 bases at J, with 13 bases between. Germline V gives CDR1 KGHDR, CDR2 SFDVKD. This CDR3 spans 14 amino acids. Here the CDR3 reads CATRDPGRTDTQYF. DNA for the CDR3: TGTGCCACCAGAGATCCAGGACGGACAGATACGCAGTATTTT.

The chain combines TRBV6-6 with TRBJ2-3, with D possibly TRBD2 on 6 matching bases. Trimming pared 7 bases from V and 2 bases from J, leaving 13 bases between. The length of the CDR3 is 14 residues. Germline loops: CDR1 MNHNY, CDR2 SVGAGI (reference sequence). The CDR3 loop is CASTSSDVTDTQYF. The CDR3 DNA sequence: TGTGCCAGCACGTCTAGCGACGTCACAGATACGCAGTATTTT.

The chain uses TRBV20-1 and TRBJ2-5; D may be TRBD2 (5 bases). CDR3 length equals 14 residues. Germline-derived CDR1 and CDR2 are DFQATT and SNEGSKA (reference sequence). The V and J ends lost 5 bases and 1 base respectively, with 14 bases between them. CDR3 bases: TGCAGTGCTTCCCTAGGACTCGTCCAAGAGACCCAGTACTTC. This translates into CSASLGLVQETQYF.

This clonotype was observed a few times. The chain joins TRBV12-3 or TRBV12-4 to TRBJ2-7; 9 bases agree with TRBD1. V dropped 4 bases and J dropped 6; count of bases not matched to a gene: 13. The CDR3 runs to 16 residues. CDR3 in DNA: TGTGCCAGCAGTTCGAATCCCGGGACAGGGTTCACCGAGCAGTACTTC. Translation: CASSSNPGTGFTEQYF.

A few counts support this clonotype. The chain combines TRBV28 with TRBJ1-5, with TRBD1 identical over 7 bases. This CDR3 spans 14 amino acids. The V segment lost 6 bases and the J segment 7 bases; nucleotides outside the gene matches: 9. CDR1 is MDHEN, CDR2 SYDVKM, per germline. CDR3 bases: TGTGCCAGCAGCCCAGGAGGGGGCGGCCAGCCCCAGCATTTT. Protein: CASSPGGGGQPQHF.

This clonotype has a handful of counts. The chain has TRBV7-8 and TRBJ2-4; no firm D call. CDR3 length: 13 amino acids. Trimming removed 1 base from V and 11 bases from J, with 12 bases in between. The V gene's germline CDR1 is SGHVS and CDR2 FQNEAQ. The CDR3 loop reads CASSLDPGSLQYF. For the CDR3, the DNA is TGTGCCAGCAGCTTAGACCCGGGTTCCCTTCAGTACTTC.

This clonotype was found a few times. The chain joins TRBV4-2 to TRBJ2-7; the D is unclear. The CDR3 is 13 amino acids. The germline V and J ends were trimmed by 0 bases and 7 bases, with 10 bases remaining between them. CDR1 LGHNA and CDR2 YNFKEQ come from the germline V gene. CDR3 loop: CASSQEVSGEQYF. Written as DNA, the CDR3 is TGTGCCAGCAGCCAAGAGGTTTCCGGGGAGCAGTACTTC.

V usage is TRBV15 and J usage is TRBJ2-5, with no clear D. Germline V gene sequence: CDR1 LNHNV, CDR2 YYDKDF (reference sequence). Trimming took off 3 bases at V and 5 bases at J, with 10 bases between the two ends. The CDR3 length is 13 residues. The DNA of the CDR3 is TGTGCCACCAGCAGCGAGTTCGTGGAGACCCAGTACTTC. Protein product: CATSSEFVETQYF.

The chain carries TRBV12-3 or TRBV12-4 and TRBJ2-3; D uncertain. V shed 6 bases and J shed 4 bases, with 8 bases lying between them. The CDR3 extends over 12 amino acids. The CDR3 spells CASRVNPDTQYF. The CDR3 DNA reads TGTGCCAGCAGAGTGAATCCAGATACGCAGTATTTT.

This chain links TRBV28 with TRBJ2-4; perhaps TRBD1 as D (6 bases). The DNA end lines up better with TRBJ2-7; the J call may be wrong. The V gene's germline CDR1 is MDHEN and CDR2 SYDVKM. CDR3 length: 14 residues. The CDR3 DNA follows: TGTGCCAGCAGGTACCGGGACAATCGCGACGAGCAGTACTTC. As protein: CASRYRDNRDEQYF.

The J gene is TRBJ2-1, the V gene TRBV6-5; D might be TRBD1 (6 bases). V gave up 2 bases and J gave up 8 bases, with 10 bases separating them. CDR3 length: 13 amino acids. CDR1 and CDR2 (germline): MNHEY, SVGAGI. CDR3 region: CASSYRGYDEQFF. The CDR3 bases are TGTGCCAGCAGTTACAGGGGGTACGATGAGCAGTTCTTC.

This clonotype was seen a few times. The chain couples TRBV3-1 to TRBJ2-3; D unresolved. CDR3 length: 12 amino acids. Germline loops: CDR1 LGHDT, CDR2 YNNKEL (reference sequence). V was shortened by 2 bases and J by 6 bases, with 6 bases between the two germline ends. The chain's CDR3 is CASSQNPDTQYF. The CDR3 DNA sequence: TGTGCCAGCAGCCAAAATCCTGATACGCAGTATTTT.

V usage is TRBV3-1 and J usage is TRBJ2-3; 13 nucleotides align to TRBD2. CDR1 and CDR2 (germline): LGHDT, YNNKEL (reference sequence). There are 20 residues in the CDR3. V shed 0 bases and J 3 bases; nucleotides not matched to a gene: 12. The CDR3 DNA reads as TGTGCCAGCAGCCAAGATTTACTAGCGGGAGGGCCCTACTCTACAGATACGCAGTATTTT. Protein sequence: CASSQDLLAGGPYSTDTQYF.

The chain is built from TRBV20-1 and TRBJ2-3; no firm D call. There are 14 residues in the CDR3. CDR1 is DFQATT and CDR2 is SNEGSKA in the germline V gene (reference sequence). The V end lost 5 bases, the J end lost 2 bases, and 14 bases lay between the germline ends. The CDR3 is CSAPHPTFTDTQYF. The CDR3 region has the DNA TGCAGTGCTCCCCACCCAACATTCACAGATACGCAGTATTTT.